This TCR beta chain emerged from a study of T cell responses to AZD1222 COVID-19 vaccine (dated by TCRdb to about 2021). Some background on the complete study: A total of 230 or so trial participants underwent TCR sequencing, of whom approximately 210 received two doses of AZD1222 and about 25 received two doses of the MenACWY control vaccine. Trial participants were enrolled by age into 18-55, 56-69 and 70-plus year subgroups, with roughly 150, 30 and 60 TCR-sequenced participants respectively. Broader findings and caveats from the paper: Only six AZD1222 recipients were SARS-CoV-2 seropositive at baseline, limiting conclusions about previously exposed vaccinees. After two AZD1222 doses, both the breadth and the depth of spike-specific TCRs were significantly higher than at day 0 and than in MenACWY recipients. Participants were mostly white British and included more females than males, and it was suggested by the authors that clonal diversity may have been underestimated. The whole spike protein was spanned by vaccine-associated CD4 TCRs, and dominant responses were seen in regions 160-218 and 743-854. The 56-69-year group was small, and its depth increase did not reach significance, likely because of low power. No day 14 peak-response samples were available, so repertoires were characterized only after the peak T cell response. Reportedly, almost half of the unique spike-specific TCRs recognized epitopes lying outside the regions that are mutated in the B.1.351 and B.1.1.7 variants.

According to the study, the label for this sample's time point signals: about 28 days (+/-7) after the second vaccine dose. The treatment or condition label on this specimen signifies: meningococcal conjugate vaccine given as trial control. The vaccinee samples were drawn from two UK trials, COV001 and COV002, one of which was a single-blind randomized controlled phase 2/3 trial testing AZD1222 (ChAdOx1 nCoV-19) in healthy adults. Trial participant PBMC samples were collected at day 0 and day 28 after the second dose for TCRbeta chain sequencing. About this clone itself: No antigen is known for it. No much larger clone exists at a distance of one base, and base qualities are not known.

Spanning cysteine to phenylalanine, the CDR3 consists of 13 amino acids. The entry retains the CDR3 DNA only, 39 bases that are in frame from base 1. CDR1 and CDR2 were assigned from the germline V gene as SQVTM and ANQGSEA. V lost 3 bases and J lost 4 bases, and the count of bases not matched to a germline gene is 5. The CDR3 regions of human TCRbeta chains were analyzed by immunosequencing. Per the authors' processing: Repertoire TCRs were matched against a reference library of SARS-CoV-2-specific TCRs generated with the MIRA antigen-specificity platform. Breadth meant the fraction of unique TCRs that were SARS-CoV-2-associated, whereas depth meant the fraction of total T cells that were SARS-CoV-2-associated. Using the MIRA data, every spike-specific TCR was mapped to the spike region that the TCR reacted to and assigned to either a CD4 or a CD8 class. Log10-transformed breadth and depth values were compared by one-way ANOVA with Sidak's multiple comparisons tests. TCRdb took this table from immuneACCESS and kept in-frame rearrangements with V and J called. Such tables lack part of the clones; where checked against another copy, unresolved V genes explain under half of the gap, and the rest is unexplained. V, J and clone size are those of that table, while D and trimming were read from the DNA. The sample records 140,000 to 150,000 clones, about 90% of which are singletons. The ten top clones hold 7.5% to 9.5% of the sample.

The input for sequencing was peripheral blood, taken 28 days after the second dose of the MenACWY control vaccine. This sequence originates from an adult who received the MenACWY meningococcal vaccine as a control. This chain is built from TRBV29-1 and TRBJ1-2; TRBD1 aligns with 7 central bases. The DNA sequence is TGCAGCGTTGACGGACAGGACCTCTATGGCTACACCTTC. It translates as CSVDGQDLYGYTF. The CDR3, completed at both ends by the reference TRBV29-1 and TRBJ1-2 genes, gives the full variable domain SAVISQKPSRDICQRGTSLTIQCQVDSQVTMMFWYRQQPGQSLTLIATANQGSEATYESGFVIDKFPISRPNLTFSTLTVSNMSPEDSSIYLCSVDGQDLYGYTFGSGTRLTVV.